This passage covers 26 T cell receptor beta chains from one sample sequenced in a study of CD8 T cells in Susac syndrome. Random hexamers were used to reverse transcribe an amount of roughly 0.5 to 1 ug RNA. Via MiXCR, TCRdb re-called the immunoSEQ multiplex PCR reads, giving one row per CDR3 protein. Of 90,000 to 150,000 distinct CDR3 sequences listed, around 94% are singletons. Material for sequencing was CD4+ T cells from PBMCs. The receptors were sampled from a human donor in good health.

The V and J genes are TRBV5-1 and TRBJ2-3; D is unclear. The CDR3 has 12 amino acids. V shed 0 bases and J shed 5 bases, with 4 bases lying between them. Germline CDR1 and CDR2: SGHRS and YFSETQ. The CDR3 sequence is CASSLGVDTQYF. The CDR3 coding sequence is TGCGCCAGCAGCTTGGGGGTAGATACGCAGTATTTT.

The gene calls are TRBV7-2 and TRBJ2-3; TRBD2 aligns across 12 bases. CDR1 and CDR2 (germline): SGHTA, FQGNSA. CDR3 length equals 16 residues. V lost 2 bases, J lost 5 bases, and 5 bases stayed unmatched. The CDR3 reads CASSLKWGLAGDTQYF. The CDR3 nucleotides are TGTGCCAGCAGCTTAAAATGGGGACTAGCGGGAGATACGCAGTATTTT.

This clonotype showed up just once. The J gene is TRBJ1-2, the V gene TRBV7-9, with D perhaps matching TRBD1 (6 bases). Trimming took 3 bases from V and 2 from J, leaving 13 bases between them. The CDR3 is 15 amino acids. CDR1 is SEHNR and CDR2 is FQNEAQ in the germline V gene (reference sequence). In DNA, the CDR3 is TGTGCCAGCAGCTTTGCAGGGGACCACAACTATGGCTACACCTTC. Amino acid sequence: CASSFAGDHNYGYTF.

V usage is TRBV12-5 and J usage is TRBJ2-7; TRBD2 matches at 15 bases. Germline-derived CDR1 and CDR2 are LGHNT and FRNRAP. The CDR3 is 15 amino acids. Germline trimming cut 4 bases from V and 6 bases from J; bases unmatched to any gene: 4. In DNA, the CDR3 is TGTGCTAGTGGTTCCGGACTAGCGGGAGGGAGCGAGCAGTACTTC. Translation: CASGSGLAGGSEQYF.

The chain employs TRBV18 and TRBJ2-1, with 12 positions matching TRBD1. There are 16 residues in the CDR3. V was pared by 0 bases and J by 8 bases, with 5 bases of the junction left unmatched. The germline V gene has CDR1 KGHSH and CDR2 LQKENI. The CDR3: CASSPPGQGAMDEQFF. The CDR3 region has the DNA TGTGCCAGCTCACCACCGGGACAGGGGGCTATGGATGAGCAGTTCTTC. The full variable domain, its missing parts supplied by reference TRBV18 and TRBJ2-1, is NAGVMQNPRHLVRRRGQEARLRCSPMKGHSHVYWYRQLPEEGLKFMVYLQKENIIDESGMPKERFSAEFPKEGPSILRIQQVVRGDSAAYFCASSPPGQGAMDEQFFGPGTRLTVL.

The rearrangement uses TRBV19 and TRBJ1-5; no definite D call. V was clipped by 7 bases and J by 1 base, with 11 bases between them. The CDR3 is 14 residues long. Per the germline V gene, CDR1 is LNHDA and CDR2 is SQIVND (reference sequence). The DNA for the CDR3 is TGTGCCAGTAACTCTCTTGGGAGCAATCAGCCCCAGCATTTT. The encoded protein is CASNSLGSNQPQHF.

The chain has TRBV12-3 or TRBV12-4 and TRBJ2-6; D call uncertain. V gave up 6 bases and J gave up 2 bases, with 5 bases separating them. CDR3 size: 13 residues. CDR3 nucleotides: TGTGCCAGCAGGGAAACTGGGGCCAACGTCCTGACTTTC. Translation: CASRETGANVLTF.

The chain has TRBV20-1 and TRBJ2-1; D is ambiguous. Germline values: CDR1 DFQATT, CDR2 SNEGSKA (reference sequence). V was clipped by 0 bases and J by 10 bases, with 10 bases between them. The CDR3 contains 12 residues. In nucleotides, the CDR3 is TGCAGTGCTAGAGAAGCTAGTCGGGAGCAGTTCTTC. Its translation is CSAREASREQFF.

The chain has TRBV12-3 or TRBV12-4 and TRBJ2-6; maybe TRBD1 (5 bases). V dropped 5 bases and J dropped 0 bases, with 11 bases sitting between them. The CDR3 contains 16 residues. The CDR3 DNA is TGTGCCAGCAGTGACAGTTTCGTCTCTGGGGCCAACGTCCTGACTTTC. Its protein product is CASSDSFVSGANVLTF.

The chain links TRBV18 to TRBJ2-1; maybe TRBD2 (7 bases). The germline V gene encodes CDR1 KGHSH and CDR2 LQKENI. V lost 0 bases to trimming and J lost 7 bases, with 10 bases between them. The CDR3 is 14 residues long. The CDR3 reads CASSPPGGGNEQFF. CDR3 in DNA: TGTGCCAGCTCACCACCGGGAGGGGGAAATGAGCAGTTCTTC.

V gene TRBV28 combines with J gene TRBJ2-5, with D tentatively TRBD1 (6 bases). With 4 bases removed from V and 2 bases from J, the gap between germline ends came to 17 bases. The germline V gene encodes CDR1 MDHEN and CDR2 SYDVKM. The CDR3 is 16 residues long. The CDR3 DNA is TGTGCCAGCAGTTCCCGAGGACAGAATGAGCAAGAGACCCAGTACTTC. It translates to CASSSRGQNEQETQYF.

The chain uses TRBV3-1 and TRBJ2-3; TRBD2 matches 8 bases. The CDR3 is 19 residues long. Germline V CDR1 and CDR2: LGHDT, YNNKEL (reference sequence). V shed 1 base, J shed 4 bases, and the junction held 16 bases outside the gene matches. The CDR3 bases are TGTGCCAGCAGCCAAGCCTACCCCACCGGGACTAGGGTGGCAGATACGCAGTATTTT. Protein: CASSQAYPTGTRVADTQYF.

The J gene is TRBJ2-3, the V gene TRBV20-1, with 7 bases fitting TRBD1. This CDR3 spans 10 amino acids. Losses at the gene ends were 8 bases for V and 6 bases for J; bases not matched to a gene: 2. Germline lookup yields CDR1 DFQATT and CDR2 SNEGSKA (reference sequence). CDR3 nucleotide sequence: TGCAGTTCGACAGGGGATACGCAGTATTTT. Amino acids: CSSTGDTQYF.

The chain recombines TRBV5-1 with TRBJ2-7, with D tentatively TRBD1 or TRBD2 (5 bases each). This CDR3 spans 16 amino acids. V lost 4 bases to trimming and J lost 1 base, with 18 bases between them. Germline V gene lookup returns CDR1 SGHRS and CDR2 YFSETQ. CDR3: CASSTGTYLISYEQYF. The CDR3 nucleotides read TGCGCCAGCAGCACCGGGACGTACTTAATTTCCTACGAGCAGTACTTC.

This chain uses TRBV5-1 with TRBJ1-5, with a possible D match to TRBD1 (5 bases). Per germline, CDR1 SGHRS and CDR2 YFSETQ. V lost 3 bases to trimming and J lost 5 bases, with 12 bases between them. This CDR3 contains 14 residues. In DNA form, the CDR3 reads TGCGCCAGCAGCTCACACGGGGGGGATCAGCCCCAGCATTTT. Translated: CASSSHGGDQPQHF.

This chain uses TRBV4-3 with TRBJ2-3, with TRBD2 matching 16 bases. The germline V gene has CDR1 LGHNA and CDR2 YSLEER. This CDR3 contains 19 residues. V lost 0 bases to trimming and J lost 0 bases; unmatched junction nucleotides: 3. The CDR3 coding sequence is TGCGCCAGCAGCCAAGATACGGGACTAGCGGGAGGGAGCACAGATACGCAGTATTTT. Amino acids: CASSQDTGLAGGSTDTQYF.

CDR3 in amino acids: CSARHGTRENTDTQYF. The DNA of the CDR3 is TGCAGTGCTCGGCACGGGACTAGAGAAAACACAGATACGCAGTATTTT. The chain carries TRBV20-1 and TRBJ2-3; TRBD2 matches 8 bases. Looked up from germline, CDR1 is DFQATT and CDR2 is SNEGSKA (reference sequence). There are 16 residues in the CDR3. The V segment lost 5 bases and the J segment 2 bases; nucleotides outside the gene matches: 12.

V gene TRBV24-1 combines with J gene TRBJ2-5; a weak D match, TRBD1 (6 bases). The germline V gene has CDR1 KGHDR and CDR2 SFDVKD. V lost 2 bases and J 4 bases, leaving 19 bases between the germline ends. The CDR3 length is 17 residues. The CDR3 DNA sequence: TGTGCCACCAGTGATTCCCCCGGGACAATTACCCCAGAGACCCAGTACTTC. Protein sequence: CATSDSPGTITPETQYF.

This rearrangement joins TRBV30 to TRBJ2-3; possibly TRBD2 for D (6 bases). This CDR3 is built from 15 residues. Germline V gives CDR1 GTSNPN, CDR2 SVGIG (reference sequence). V was cut by 1 base and J by 3 bases, with 14 bases left in between. CDR3 DNA: TGTGCCTGGAGTGAGGGCAGGGAGGTTACAGATACGCAGTATTTT. It is translated as CAWSEGREVTDTQYF.

The V gene is TRBV20-1, the J gene TRBJ2-7, with TRBD2 as a possible D gene (5 bases). The CDR3 is 12 amino acids. The germline CDR1 and CDR2 sequences are DFQATT and SNEGSKA (reference sequence). V lost 0 bases and J 6 bases, leaving 9 bases between the germline ends. CDR3 residues: CSAREWGAEQYF. CDR3 coding DNA: TGCAGTGCTAGAGAGTGGGGAGCCGAGCAGTACTTC.

The chain joins TRBV19 to TRBJ2-1; TRBD2 agrees at 7 bases. This CDR3 has 15 amino acids. V lost 3 bases and J lost 8; bases outside the gene matches: 10. Looked up from germline, CDR1 is LNHDA and CDR2 is SQIVND (reference sequence). The CDR3 sequence: CASSMGGGRWYEQFF. The CDR3 nucleotides read TGTGCCAGTAGTATGGGGGGAGGGAGGTGGTATGAGCAGTTCTTC.

This chain connects TRBV10-3 to TRBJ2-7; 9 nucleotides align to TRBD2. The CDR3 has 14 residues. Trimming cost V 10 bases and J 0 bases; bases outside gene matches: 7. Germline CDR1 ENHRY, CDR2 SYGVKD. DNA for the CDR3: TGTGCCACGGGTAGCGGGAGACGCTCCTACGAGCAGTACTTC. Its protein is CATGSGRRSYEQYF.

This clonotype was observed once. This sequence joins TRBV28 and TRBJ2-5; D gene unclear. Trimming took off 5 bases at V and 6 bases at J, with 10 bases between the two ends. Germline CDR1 reads MDHEN; CDR2 reads SYDVKM. CDR3 length equals 12 residues. This CDR3 is CASSQTRQTQYF. CDR3 nucleotides: TGTGCCAGCAGTCAGACCCGACAGACCCAGTACTTC.

The chain recombines TRBV25-1 with TRBJ2-7, with D hard to call. Germline CDR1 MGHDK, CDR2 SYGVNS. Deletions cut 2 bases from V and 2 bases from J, with 7 bases between. This CDR3 is 13 amino acids long. The CDR3 spells CASSEEGPYEQYF. The CDR3 coding sequence is TGTGCCAGCAGTGAAGAAGGACCCTACGAGCAGTACTTC.

The chain is built from TRBV29-1 and TRBJ2-3; no firm D call. Germline values: CDR1 SQVTM, CDR2 ANQGSEA. The CDR3 is made up of 12 amino acids. V was shortened by 3 bases and J by 0 bases, with 4 bases between the two germline ends. The CDR3 spells CSVEASTDTQYF. CDR3 sequence (DNA): TGCAGCGTTGAGGCCAGCACAGATACGCAGTATTTT.

The chain carries TRBV20-1 and TRBJ2-3; D uncertain. Trimming left V 3 bases short and J 2 bases short, with 9 bases between. CDR1 and CDR2 (germline): DFQATT, SNEGSKA (reference sequence). The CDR3 is 13 amino acids. Here the CDR3 reads CSAREIPTDTQYF. In nucleotides, the CDR3 is TGCAGTGCTAGGGAAATTCCCACAGATACGCAGTATTTT.